The 31 T cell receptor beta chains below were found in one sample sequenced in a study of OX40 agonist ivuxolimab in advanced cancers. TCRdb's copy holds only in-frame clones and misses some; the assay was immunoSEQ multiplex PCR. The sample has about 82,000 clones; more than 70% are singletons. The starting material was CD4+ or CD8+ T cells sorted from blood, obtained in a trial of the OX40 agonist ivuxolimab. These receptors originate from an adult with an advanced solid tumor such as melanoma, head and neck, liver or kidney cancer.

The genes are TRBV6-5 and TRBJ1-2; 8 bases map to TRBD1. Germline lookup yields CDR1 MNHEY and CDR2 SVGAGI. The CDR3 is 14 residues long. After removal of 5 bases from V and 2 bases from J, the junction contained 4 bases not matched to a gene. CDR3 protein: CASSPRDRNYGYTF. CDR3 in DNA: TGTGCCAGCAGTCCCCGGGACAGGAACTATGGCTACACCTTC.

The chain employs TRBV13 and TRBJ2-7, with D unresolved. V lost 5 bases and J lost 2, with 10 bases in between. The CDR3 is 13 residues long. Germline CDR1 PRHDT, CDR2 FYEKMQ (reference sequence). CDR3 region: CASSAFFPYEQYF. The DNA of the CDR3 is TGTGCCAGCAGCGCCTTTTTCCCCTACGAGCAGTACTTC.

The V and J genes are TRBV11-2 and TRBJ1-1, with a possible D match to TRBD1 (5 bases). Deletions cut 5 bases from V and 6 bases from J, with 16 bases between. This CDR3 spans 14 amino acids. Germline lookup yields CDR1 SGHAT and CDR2 FQNNGV. The CDR3 sequence: CASSHRDGRAEAFF. The CDR3 DNA sequence: TGTGCCAGCAGCCACCGGGACGGACGAGCTGAAGCTTTCTTT.

The CDR3 DNA sequence: TGCGCCAGCAGTCCCGCAGGGCTCACTGAAGCTTTCTTT. Its translation is CASSPAGLTEAFF. V gene TRBV4-1 combines with J gene TRBJ1-1, with D perhaps matching TRBD1 (5 bases). The V end lost 6 bases, the J end lost 4 bases, and 12 bases lay between the germline ends. The CDR3 consists of 13 residues. The germline V gene has CDR1 MGHRA and CDR2 YSYEKL.

On this clone: The same CDR3 also results from other DNA sequences found in this sample. This chain connects TRBV11-2 to TRBJ2-3, with no clear D. V lost 3 bases, J lost 4 bases, and 5 bases lay in between. CDR1 and CDR2 (germline): SGHAT, FQNNGV. CDR3 length equals 12 residues. DNA of the CDR3: TGTGCCAGCAGCTTTAGTGCAGATACGCAGTATTTT. Its protein product is CASSFSADTQYF.

The chain combines TRBV30 with TRBJ1-5; TRBD1 agrees at 7 bases. Per germline, CDR1 GTSNPN and CDR2 SVGIG (reference sequence). The CDR3 runs to 15 residues. The junction had 9 bases not matched to a gene; V was cut back by 4 bases and J by 3 bases. The CDR3 loop is CAWIFDREYNQPQHF. CDR3 bases: TGTGCCTGGATCTTCGACAGGGAGTACAATCAGCCCCAGCATTTT.

The V call is TRBV4-3, the J call TRBJ2-1; 7 nucleotides agree with TRBD2. CDR1 and CDR2 (germline): LGHNA, YSLEER. The CDR3 contains 17 residues. J gave up 2 bases and V 0 bases, and 7 bases lay outside the gene matches. CDR3 coding DNA: TGCGCCAGCAGCCAAGATCGGAGGCTAGCGGCCTACAATGAGCAGTTCTTC. Protein product: CASSQDRRLAAYNEQFF.

The chain recombines TRBV11-1 with TRBJ1-1, with D tentatively TRBD1 (6 bases). The CDR3 loop spans 13 amino acids. Trimming shortened V by 1 base and J by 4 bases, and 7 bases separated the two germline ends. Germline V gives CDR1 SGHAT, CDR2 FQDESV (reference sequence). The CDR3 spells CASSLGRGTEAFF. The CDR3 DNA reads as TGTGCCAGCAGCTTAGGCAGGGGCACTGAAGCTTTCTTT.

The chain uses TRBV23-1 and TRBJ1-2; D uncertain. TRBV23-1 is classed as an ORF, of uncertain function. V lost 8 bases to trimming and J lost 3 bases, with 28 bases between them. CDR3 size: 18 residues. This chain's CDR3 is CASPPPPVHTYRDYGYTF. CDR3 sequence (DNA): TGCGCCAGCCCACCTCCCCCCGTCCATACATACAGAGACTATGGCTACACCTTC.

The chain links TRBV7-8 to TRBJ1-1; D is uncertain. The germline gives CDR1 SGHVS, CDR2 FQNEAQ. V lost 1 base, J lost 8 bases, and 11 bases lay in between. The CDR3 runs to 13 residues. CDR3 region: CASSLGRQAEAFF. The CDR3 nucleotides are TGTGCCAGCAGCTTAGGCAGACAAGCCGAAGCTTTCTTT.

The chain combines TRBV19 with TRBJ2-5, with 7 bases that match TRBD1. The J call may be in error: the DNA end matches TRBJ2-7 better. The CDR3 length is 14 residues. CDR1 and CDR2 (germline): LNHDA, SQIVND (reference sequence). DNA for the CDR3: TGTGCCAGTAGTACGACCGGGACAGCCTACGAGCAGTACTTC. Translated: CASSTTGTAYEQYF.

The chain has TRBV9 and TRBJ1-4; maybe TRBD1 (5 bases). Per germline, CDR1 SGDLS and CDR2 YYNGEE. V was clipped by 0 bases and J by 3 bases, with 9 bases between them. This CDR3 is 15 amino acids long. This chain's CDR3 is CASSVVAGPNEKLFF. In DNA form, the CDR3 reads TGTGCCAGCAGCGTAGTGGCAGGGCCTAATGAAAAACTGTTTTTT.

CDR3 amino acids: CASSSHGQGETEAFF. The CDR3 DNA follows: TGTGCCAGCAGCTCGCACGGACAGGGGGAAACTGAAGCTTTCTTT. This chain connects TRBV11-2 to TRBJ1-1; 10 nucleotides align to TRBD1. V shed 4 bases, J shed 5 bases, and the junction held 7 bases outside the gene matches. CDR1 SGHAT and CDR2 FQNNGV come from the germline V gene. This CDR3 contains 15 residues.

This clone was recorded only once. This chain connects TRBV30 to TRBJ2-1; TRBD2 is a possible D gene (5 bases). CDR1 and CDR2 (germline): GTSNPN, SVGIG (reference sequence). V lost 4 bases, J lost 10 bases, and 14 bases lay in between. The CDR3 totals 12 residues. CDR3 nucleotides: TGTGCCTGGACTCAAGATCGGGGAGAGCAGTTCTTC. Amino acid sequence: CAWTQDRGEQFF. The complete variable domain, with remaining parts taken from reference TRBV30 and TRBJ2-1, reads SQTIHQWPATLVQPVGSPLSLECTVEGTSNPNLYWYRQAAGRGLQLLFYSVGIGQISSEVPQNLSASRPQDRQFILSSKKLLLSDSGFYLCAWTQDRGEQFFGPGTRLTVL.

The chain recombines TRBV19 with TRBJ1-5; 7 bases fit TRBD1. Unmatched junction bases numbered 7, after V lost 8 bases and J lost 9 bases. This CDR3 is 12 amino acids long. Germline V gene data show CDR1 as LNHDA and CDR2 as SQIVND (reference sequence). CDR3 in amino acids: CASEGGLGPQHF. For the CDR3, the DNA is TGTGCCAGTGAAGGGGGCCTGGGGCCCCAGCATTTT.

The chain recombines TRBV2 with TRBJ2-5; D is perhaps TRBD1 (5 bases). Trimming removed 4 bases from V and 2 bases from J, with 8 bases in between. CDR3 size: 13 residues. Germline values: CDR1 SNHLY, CDR2 FYNNEI. Here the CDR3 reads CASSAGAQETQYF. The CDR3 DNA sequence: TGTGCCAGCAGTGCTGGGGCGCAAGAGACCCAGTACTTC.

The J gene is TRBJ2-7, the V gene TRBV7-9; no clear D. This CDR3 is built from 14 residues. Between the trimmed V and J ends, which lost 5 bases and 5 bases, there was a span of 16 bases. Germline CDR1 reads SEHNR; CDR2 reads FQNEAQ (reference sequence). In DNA form, the CDR3 reads TGTGCCAGCAGCCCCCCAGCAGGTCCGAACGAGCAGTACTTC. It translates to CASSPPAGPNEQYF.

This chain uses TRBV4-3 with TRBJ2-1; 7 bases map to TRBD2. The length of the CDR3 is 15 residues. J gave up 9 bases and V 0 bases, and 8 bases lay outside the gene matches. Germline loops: CDR1 LGHNA, CDR2 YSLEER. CDR3 in amino acids: CASSQDGGDGSEQFF. CDR3 nucleotide sequence: TGCGCCAGCAGCCAAGATGGGGGGGATGGAAGTGAGCAGTTCTTC.

This chain connects TRBV27 to TRBJ2-2, with D uncertain. This CDR3 has 16 amino acids. Trimming removed 6 bases from V and 4 bases from J, with 18 bases in between. CDR1 is MNHEY, CDR2 SMNVEV, per germline (reference sequence). This chain's CDR3 is CASRKSWRPGTGELFF. CDR3 DNA: TGTGCCAGCAGAAAAAGCTGGCGCCCCGGCACCGGGGAGCTGTTTTTT.

The rearrangement uses TRBV5-8 and TRBJ1-5; 7 bases align to TRBD1. The ends lost 5 bases at V and 4 bases at J; junction bases unmatched: 9. From germline, CDR1 is SGHTS and CDR2 YDEGEE. The CDR3 extends over 15 amino acids. DNA for the CDR3: TGTGCCAGCAGTTGGGACAGCAGATCTAATCAGCCCCAGCATTTT. Protein product: CASSWDSRSNQPQHF.

The rearrangement uses TRBV6-6 and TRBJ2-3, with 7 bases fitting TRBD1. Germline V gene lookup returns CDR1 MNHNY and CDR2 SVGAGI (reference sequence). The CDR3 sequence is 14 residues long. With 6 bases clipped from V and 1 base from J, the junction kept 4 bases outside the gene matches. CDR3: CASRPGQGTDTQYF. CDR3 DNA sequence: TGTGCCAGCAGACCCGGACAGGGCACAGATACGCAGTATTTT.

This chain uses TRBV19 with TRBJ1-5, with D tentatively TRBD1 (6 bases). The CDR3 length is 15 residues. Germline CDR1 is LNHDA and CDR2 is SQIVND (reference sequence). Trimming pared 9 bases from V and 1 base from J, leaving 16 bases between. CDR3 protein: CASLSQGMSNQPQHF. Written as DNA, the CDR3 is TGTGCCAGCTTATCCCAGGGGATGAGCAATCAGCCCCAGCATTTT.

The chain combines TRBV11-3 with TRBJ2-2, with D unresolved. V lost 2 bases and J 6 bases, leaving 7 bases between the germline ends. The germline CDR1 and CDR2 sequences are SGHNT and YENEEA. The CDR3 sequence is 13 residues long. The CDR3 loop reads CASSLRDPGELFF. In DNA form, the CDR3 reads TGTGCCAGCAGCTTAAGGGATCCCGGGGAGCTGTTTTTT.

The chain couples TRBV7-2 to TRBJ1-1; 7 bases line up with TRBD1. CDR1 is SGHTA, CDR2 FQGNSA, per germline. V lost 3 bases and J lost 8; bases outside the gene matches: 3. CDR3 length: 12 residues. The CDR3: CASSLTGTEAFF. CDR3 bases: TGTGCCAGCAGCTTGACAGGGACCGAAGCTTTCTTT.

The chain links TRBV21-1 to TRBJ2-1; the table's D call, TRBD2, was not checked against the DNA. TRBV21-1 constitutes a pseudogene. The CDR3 is 15 residues long. The CDR3 DNA reads as TGTGCCAGCAGCCTCCCTAGCGGGAGAAACAATGAGCAGTTCTTC. Translation: CASSLPSGRNNEQFF.

This rearrangement joins TRBV6-5 to TRBJ1-1; unclear D gene. Germline-derived CDR1 and CDR2 are MNHEY and SVGAGI. The CDR3 length is 14 residues. V lost 2 bases, J lost 1 base, and 8 bases lay in between. In DNA, the CDR3 is TGTGCCAGCAGTTACCGAACCAGGAACACTGAAGCTTTCTTT. This gives the protein CASSYRTRNTEAFF.

This sequence joins TRBV19 and TRBJ2-7, with 9 bases matching TRBD1. This CDR3 contains 15 residues. The J segment lost 3 bases and the V segment lost 5 bases, leaving 8 bases of the junction unmatched. Germline CDR1 and CDR2: LNHDA and SQIVND (reference sequence). The DNA for the CDR3 is TGTGCCAGTAGTCCAAAGACAGGGGGAGGCTACGAGCAGTACTTC. It is translated as CASSPKTGGGYEQYF.

The CDR3: CASSLPGYTDTQYF. The CDR3 nucleotides read TGTGCCAGCAGCTTGCCAGGGTACACAGATACGCAGTATTTT. V is TRBV5-4 and J is TRBJ2-3; D may be TRBD1 (5 bases). This CDR3 region has 14 residues. Trimming stripped 1 base from V and 2 bases from J, with 8 bases between. The V gene's germline CDR1 is SGHNT and CDR2 YYREEE (reference sequence).

The rearrangement links TRBV27 to TRBJ2-5; no reliable D call. TRBJ2-7 explains the end of the DNA better; the J call may be wrong. CDR1 and CDR2 from the germline V gene are MNHEY and SMNVEV (reference sequence). This CDR3 spans 14 amino acids. CDR3 bases: TGTGCCAGCAGCAGGACCGGCAGCTCCTACGAGCAGTACTTC. Translated, it gives CASSRTGSSYEQYF.

The chain uses TRBV19 and TRBJ1-1; 7 bases align to TRBD1. The CDR3 is made up of 15 amino acids. The germline V gene has CDR1 LNHDA and CDR2 SQIVND (reference sequence). V dropped 9 bases and J dropped 0; count of bases not matched to a gene: 10. The CDR3 nucleotides read TGTGCCAGCTCAGACAGGGTTAAGATGAACACTGAAGCTTTCTTT. It codes for CASSDRVKMNTEAFF.

The chain has TRBV11-2 and TRBJ2-7; perhaps TRBD2 as D (6 bases). Germline V gene sequence: CDR1 SGHAT, CDR2 FQNNGV. The V end was cut by 3 bases, the J end by 2 bases, with 20 bases between. The length of the CDR3 is 17 residues. CDR3 region: CASSFHRVPGLTYEQYF. The CDR3 DNA reads as TGTGCCAGCAGCTTCCATAGAGTACCGGGACTCACCTACGAGCAGTACTTC. The entire variable domain, with the rest obtained from reference TRBV11-2 and TRBJ2-7, is as follows: EAGVAQSPRYKIIEKRQSVAFWCNPISGHATLYWYQQILGQGPKLLIQFQNNGVVDDSQLPKDRFSAERLKGVDSTLKIQPAKLEDSAVYLCASSFHRVPGLTYEQYFGPGTRLTVT.